This T cell receptor (beta chain) comes out of a study of blood T cell repertoires in COVID-19. The wider study: Samples representing acute and convalescent COVID-19 were sourced from the United States, Italy and Spain. In each case, the material was cDNA or gDNA derived from T cells, B-cell-depleted T cells, or PBMCs.

V lost 11 bases and J lost 5, with 19 bases in between. The CDR3 extends over 14 amino acids. CDR1 and CDR2 (germline): WNHNN, SYGVQD (reference sequence). Repertoires were generated with immunoSEQ multiplex PCR, while TCRdb's copy carries only in-frame clones and drops some. The repertoire consists of a few hundred thousand clones, with about 89% occurring once and the leading ten covering less than 11%. The V call is TRBV10-1, the J call TRBJ2-1; a weak D match, TRBD2 (6 bases). The sample comprised peripheral blood. This TCR came from a woman in her twenties or thirties with COVID-19, enrolled during active disease. CDR3 sequence reads: CAHNWGDEDNEQFF. CDR3 DNA: TGCGCCCATAATTGGGGGGACGAAGACAATGAGCAGTTCTTC.